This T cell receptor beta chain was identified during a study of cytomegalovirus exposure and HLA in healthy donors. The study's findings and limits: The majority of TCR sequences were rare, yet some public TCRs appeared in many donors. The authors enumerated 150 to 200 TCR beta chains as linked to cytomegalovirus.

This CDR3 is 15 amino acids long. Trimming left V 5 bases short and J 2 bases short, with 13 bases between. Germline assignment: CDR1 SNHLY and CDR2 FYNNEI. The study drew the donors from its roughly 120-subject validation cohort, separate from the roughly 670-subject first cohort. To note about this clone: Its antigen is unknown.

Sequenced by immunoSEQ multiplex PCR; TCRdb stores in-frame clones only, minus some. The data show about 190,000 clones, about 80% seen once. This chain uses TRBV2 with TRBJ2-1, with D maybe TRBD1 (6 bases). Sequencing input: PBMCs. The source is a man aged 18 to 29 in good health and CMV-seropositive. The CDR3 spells CASSFQWDTYNEQFF. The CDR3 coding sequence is TGTGCCAGCAGTTTTCAATGGGACACCTACAATGAGCAGTTCTTC. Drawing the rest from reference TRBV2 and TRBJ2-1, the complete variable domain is EPEVTQTPSHQVTQMGQEVILRCVPISNHLYFYWYRQILGQKVEFLVSFYNNEISEKSEIFDDQFSVERPDGSNFTLKIRSTKLEDSAMYFCASSFQWDTYNEQFFGPGTRLTVL.